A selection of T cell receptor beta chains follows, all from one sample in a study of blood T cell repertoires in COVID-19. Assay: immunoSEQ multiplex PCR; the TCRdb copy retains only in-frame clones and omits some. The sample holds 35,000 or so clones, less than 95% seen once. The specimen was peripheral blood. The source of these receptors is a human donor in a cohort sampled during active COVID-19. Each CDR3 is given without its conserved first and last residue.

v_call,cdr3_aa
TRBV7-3,ASCDPRGWEYQPQH
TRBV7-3,ASSPQGPGDNEQF
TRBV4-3,ASSQDPTGVYGYT
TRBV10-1,ASGGLAPGELF
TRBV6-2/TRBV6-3,ASSYIPGATDTQY
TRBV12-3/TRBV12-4,ASRKAEVLEAF
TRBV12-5,ASGLGRAFDTGELF
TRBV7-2,ASSSRQGYGYT
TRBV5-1,ASSLEGLRDRETQY
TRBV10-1,ASSEQTGGHEQY
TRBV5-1,ASSLQWDTQY
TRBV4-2,ASSQGGTSGTIYEQY
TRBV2,ASSGDRGKNTEAF
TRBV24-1,ATSETSTDTQY
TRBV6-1,ASSEAITASNTGELF
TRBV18,ASSPTGGNGYT
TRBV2,ASNSPFFSTDTQY
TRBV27,ASSFRSGTEVNYGYT
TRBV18,ASSRTGDSGNTIY
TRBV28,ASIAGGAGQNNQPQH
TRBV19,ASSLRQNTEAF
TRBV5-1,ASSGTSGIGEQY
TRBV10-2,ASSELGQGVNQPQH
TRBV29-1,SVAGGGGYEQY
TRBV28,ASSSHLGGQGSNQPQH
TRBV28,ASSSNTDTQY
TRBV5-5,ASSLAGQGYEQY
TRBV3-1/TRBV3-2,ASSRHGSTDTQY
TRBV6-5,ASSSRQGWITEAF
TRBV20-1,SARQNSPLH
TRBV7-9,ASSGGQGGEQY
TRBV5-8,ASSLVLLAGGPYNEQF
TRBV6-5,ASSTQEKLF
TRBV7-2,ASRAGQAYQETQY
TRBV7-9,ASSETGSTDTQY
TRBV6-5,ASRPRDRVYGYT
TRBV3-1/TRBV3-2,ASSQDRRGGEAF
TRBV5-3,ARGIDRSDEQY
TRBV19,ASSPPPGLAGEGVKKTQY
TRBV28,ASSFNLAVLTYEQY
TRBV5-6,ASSLAWSGSASTDTQY
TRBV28,ASSLTGGGYGYT
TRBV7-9,ASSSTGVTLGEQY
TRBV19,ASSFPAGTGGSGELF
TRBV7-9,ASSPIGSAGVSYNEQF
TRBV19,ATQGDRGPTNEKLF
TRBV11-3,ASSKGDQETQY
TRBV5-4,ASSPGGGRPYEQY
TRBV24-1,ATSPSGHEQY
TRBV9,ASSPGTSGAQETQY
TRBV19,ASSIDRGPQPQH
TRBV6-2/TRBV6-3,ASSLGRSGEKLF